This passage covers 30 T cell receptor beta chains from one sample sequenced in a study of T-cell memory formation after mild COVID-19. TCRdb itself ran the 5' RACE reads through MiXCR, one entry per CDR3 protein. The table has 550,000 to 700,000 distinct CDR3 sequences, roughly 17% seen once. Sequencing was done on a sample of PBMCs or a T cell subset sorted from them (not recorded which). These receptors originate from an adult woman who had mild COVID-19 (a few samples of this study predate the infection). Cell type and time point are not known.

This clonotype was seen a few times. The chain has TRBV6-5 and TRBJ1-1; 8 bases are shared with TRBD1. Germline loops: CDR1 MNHEY, CDR2 SVGAGI. V dropped 5 bases and J dropped 0; count of bases not matched to a gene: 8. The length of the CDR3 is 16 residues. The CDR3 sequence: CASSKGQGAVNTEAFF. The CDR3, as DNA: TGTGCCAGCAGTAAAGGACAGGGCGCGGTGAACACTGAAGCTTTCTTT.

CDR3 nucleotide sequence: TGCGCCAGCAGCCCCGGAGCCCCACTCACCGGGGAGCTGTTTTTT. Residues: CASSPGAPLTGELFF. The rearrangement joins TRBV5-1 to TRBJ2-2; no clear D. CDR3 length: 15 residues. Germline values: CDR1 SGHRS, CDR2 YFSETQ. Trimming took 4 bases from V and 4 from J, leaving 14 bases between them.

This clonotype was picked up one time. The chain combines TRBV5-5 with TRBJ1-6; D perhaps matches TRBD1 (6 bases). The V end lost 2 bases, the J end lost 7 bases, and 10 bases lay between the germline ends. The CDR3 is made up of 14 amino acids. Germline CDR1 and CDR2: SGHKS and YYEKEE (reference sequence). The CDR3 is CASSFGGANSPLHF. For the CDR3, the DNA is TGTGCCAGCAGCTTCGGGGGCGCAAATTCACCCCTCCACTTT.

The V call is TRBV18, the J call TRBJ2-5, with 9 positions matching TRBD2. The CDR3 spans 18 residues. Trimming cost V 4 bases and J 5 bases; bases outside gene matches: 17. CDR1 is KGHSH, CDR2 LQKENI, per germline. CDR3 sequence: CASSRTGTSSYQRETQYF. CDR3 DNA: TGTGCCAGCTCACGTACCGGGACTAGCTCTTATCAGAGGGAGACCCAGTACTTC.

The J gene is TRBJ1-3, the V gene TRBV11-2, with D possibly matching TRBD1 (5 bases). V lost 3 bases to trimming and J lost 0 bases, with 15 bases between them. The CDR3 loop spans 17 amino acids. Germline V gene sequence: CDR1 SGHAT, CDR2 FQNNGV. CDR3 bases: TGTGCCAGCAGCTTGGCGGGACGAAGAATCTCTGGAAACACCATATATTTT. This sequence encodes CASSLAGRRISGNTIYF.

This clonotype was seen more than once but under ten times. The CDR3 spells CASNNTNLNTEAFF. The CDR3 DNA reads as TGTGCCAGCAACAACACCAATTTGAACACTGAAGCTTTCTTT. The chain employs TRBV7-9 and TRBJ1-1; the D is unclear. Trimming took off 7 bases at V and 0 bases at J, with 12 bases between the two ends. Germline V CDR1 and CDR2: SEHNR, FQNEAQ (reference sequence). The CDR3 has 14 amino acids.

This clonotype was seen a handful of times. The chain uses TRBV7-9 and TRBJ2-1; D may correspond to TRBD1 or TRBD2 (5 bases each). This CDR3 spans 12 amino acids. The germline CDR1 and CDR2 sequences are SEHNR and FQNEAQ (reference sequence). Trimming removed 6 bases at V and 9 bases at J, with 12 bases between. The DNA of the CDR3 is TGTGCCAGCAGAGACGGGACCGGTGAGCAGTTCTTC. It is translated as CASRDGTGEQFF.

This clonotype was detected many times. The chain has TRBV7-6 and TRBJ2-5; D remains unclear. Germline lookup yields CDR1 SGHVS and CDR2 FNYEAQ. The CDR3 length is 14 residues. V lost 5 bases, J lost 6 bases, and 16 bases lay in between. This chain's CDR3 is CASSPMAQEKTQYF. DNA of the CDR3: TGTGCCAGCAGCCCCATGGCCCAGGAAAAGACCCAGTACTTC.

This clonotype was seen only a few times. The chain employs TRBV7-9 and TRBJ2-7; D gene ambiguous. Germline assignment: CDR1 SEHNR and CDR2 FQNEAQ (reference sequence). Trimming removed 6 bases at V and 2 bases at J, with 17 bases between. The CDR3 has 15 amino acids. The CDR3 is CASSSSRTATYEQYF. The DNA of the CDR3 is TGTGCCAGCAGTTCCTCCCGGACGGCAACCTACGAGCAGTACTTC.

This clonotype came up a few times. The chain recombines TRBV7-2 with TRBJ2-3; 8 positions match TRBD2. Germline CDR1 is SGHTA and CDR2 is FQGNSA. The junction had 7 bases not matched to a gene; V was cut back by 5 bases and J by 3 bases. This CDR3 region has 15 residues. The CDR3 sequence: CASSPAGVGTDTQYF. CDR3 coding DNA: TGTGCCAGCAGCCCAGCGGGAGTAGGGACAGATACGCAGTATTTT.

This clonotype occurred a few times. V and J are TRBV24-1 and TRBJ2-7; tentatively, D is TRBD2 (6 bases). Trimming shortened V by 4 bases and J by 3 bases, and 9 bases separated the two germline ends. The CDR3 spans 13 residues. Germline-derived CDR1 and CDR2 are KGHDR and SFDVKD. The CDR3 sequence: CATSERDFYEQYF. CDR3 nucleotides: TGTGCCACCAGTGAGCGGGACTTCTACGAGCAGTACTTC.

The rearrangement links TRBV4-3 to TRBJ2-7; 9 bases agree with TRBD2. CDR1 is LGHNA, CDR2 YSLEER, per germline. This CDR3 comprises 15 residues. Unmatched junction bases numbered 7, after V lost 0 bases and J lost 7 bases. CDR3 DNA sequence: TGCGCCAGCAGCCAAGATCCTAGCGGGGTATCTGAGCAGTACTTC. It is translated as CASSQDPSGVSEQYF.

This clonotype was seen more than once but under ten times. The chain has TRBV12-3 or TRBV12-4 and TRBJ2-7, with D tentatively TRBD1 (6 bases). V lost 0 bases, J lost 5 bases, and 8 bases lay in between. The CDR3 has 13 residues. As DNA, the CDR3 is TGTGCCAGCAGTTTAGCCAGGGGCCACGAGCAGTACTTC. Translation gives CASSLARGHEQYF.

This chain's CDR3 is CAIRRGALNTEAFF. The CDR3 DNA reads as TGTGCCATCCGGAGGGGCGCGTTAAACACTGAAGCTTTCTTT. This chain links TRBV6-5 with TRBJ1-1; D perhaps matches TRBD1 (5 bases). The CDR3 loop spans 14 amino acids. V was pared by 10 bases and J by 2 bases, with 17 bases between. CDR1 and CDR2 from the germline V gene are MNHEY and SVGAGI.

The chain joins TRBV3-1 to TRBJ1-6; no definite D call. The V gene's germline CDR1 is LGHDT and CDR2 YNNKEL (reference sequence). With 0 bases removed from V and 7 bases from J, the gap between germline ends came to 4 bases. This CDR3 is built from 13 residues. As DNA, the CDR3 is TGTGCCAGCAGCCAAGAGTCGAATTCACCCCTCCACTTT. It is translated as CASSQESNSPLHF.

This clonotype has just one count. The chain combines TRBV6-1 with TRBJ1-6; a possible D gene is TRBD1 (6 bases). Germline assignment: CDR1 MNHNS and CDR2 SASEGT. The CDR3 consists of 14 residues. The germline V and J ends were trimmed by 8 bases and 3 bases, with 11 bases remaining between them. The CDR3: CASGGQSYNSPLHF. For the CDR3, the DNA is TGTGCCAGCGGAGGACAGAGCTATAATTCACCCCTCCACTTT.

The J gene is TRBJ2-2, the V gene TRBV12-3 or TRBV12-4, with D possibly TRBD1 on 5 matching bases. Trimming left V 0 bases short and J 4 bases short, with 9 bases between. CDR3 size: 15 residues. CDR3 coding DNA: TGTGCCAGCAGTTTAGCAGGGGATTTCACCGGGGAGCTGTTTTTT. Translated, it gives CASSLAGDFTGELFF.

This clonotype was detected a few times. The chain recombines TRBV25-1 with TRBJ1-1; no firm D call. The CDR3 is made up of 15 amino acids. V was trimmed by 0 bases and J by 2 bases, leaving 10 bases between them. Germline lookup yields CDR1 MGHDK and CDR2 SYGVNS. The CDR3 protein is CASSEYEGRNTEAFF. CDR3 DNA: TGTGCCAGCAGTGAATACGAAGGCAGAAACACTGAAGCTTTCTTT. The complete variable domain, with remaining parts taken from reference TRBV25-1 and TRBJ1-1, reads EADIYQTPRYLVIGTGKKITLECSQTMGHDKMYWYQQDPGMELHLIHYSYGVNSTEKGDLSSESTVSRIRTEHFPLTLESARPSHTSQYLCASSEYEGRNTEAFFGQGTRLTVV.

This clonotype was detected only a few times. V is TRBV20-1 and J is TRBJ2-5; D unresolved. The V end lost 3 bases, the J end lost 6 bases, and 11 bases lay between the germline ends. Germline V gene sequence: CDR1 DFQATT, CDR2 SNEGSKA (reference sequence). The CDR3 sequence is 12 residues long. In DNA, the CDR3 is TGCAGTGCTAGCGGGTCTATGCAGACCCAGTACTTC. Translated: CSASGSMQTQYF.

The chain couples TRBV24-1 to TRBJ2-3; no definite D call. The CDR3 sequence is 15 residues long. Germline V gene sequence: CDR1 KGHDR, CDR2 SFDVKD. Between the trimmed V and J ends, which lost 1 base and 0 bases, there was a span of 7 bases. The CDR3 region is CATSDFRESTDTQYF. CDR3 sequence (DNA): TGTGCCACCAGTGATTTTCGAGAAAGCACAGATACGCAGTATTTT.

This chain links TRBV25-1 with TRBJ1-1, with D unresolved. The CDR3 contains 15 residues. CDR1 and CDR2 from the germline V gene are MGHDK and SYGVNS. V was pared by 8 bases and J by 7 bases, with 23 bases between. The CDR3 coding sequence is TGTGCCAGCCCGAACCTCCCTAGGACGGAAGGTGAAGCTTTCTTT. It specifies CASPNLPRTEGEAFF.

As regards this clonotype: An end of the junction does not agree with germline; a read error may underlie this. V and J are TRBV13 and TRBJ1-1; D possibly corresponds to TRBD1 (5 bases). Germline loops: CDR1 PRHDT, CDR2 FYEKMQ (reference sequence). The CDR3 totals 17 residues. CDR3 in amino acids: CASSLGQAQGMNTEAFF. The CDR3 nucleotides are TGTGCCAGCAGTTTAGGGCAAGCCCAGGGCATGAACACTGAAGCTTTCTTT.

This clonotype has only a few counts. The chain carries TRBV18 and TRBJ1-1; 7 bases are a match to TRBD1. The CDR3 is 15 residues long. Trimming cost V 3 bases and J 1 base; bases outside gene matches: 5. Germline V gene data show CDR1 as KGHSH and CDR2 as LQKENI. CDR3 nucleotide sequence: TGTGCCAGCTCACCGAGACAGGGCCAGAACACTGAAGCTTTCTTT. It encodes CASSPRQGQNTEAFF.

V gene TRBV9 combines with J gene TRBJ2-2; D perhaps matches TRBD1 (6 bases). CDR1 and CDR2 from the germline V gene are SGDLS and YYNGEE. This CDR3 region has 16 residues. V was trimmed by 0 bases and J by 5 bases, leaving 14 bases between them. CDR3 coding DNA: TGTGCCAGCAGCGTAGCTTCACAGGGTGGGACCGGGGAGCTGTTTTTT. This sequence encodes CASSVASQGGTGELFF.

This clonotype was seen more than once but under ten times. The chain links TRBV5-1 to TRBJ1-1; no clear D. Trimming shortened V by 0 bases and J by 3 bases, and 15 bases separated the two germline ends. The germline gives CDR1 SGHRS, CDR2 YFSETQ. This CDR3 is built from 16 residues. In DNA form, the CDR3 reads TGCGCCAGCAGCTTGGAACCCAACCGTCGCGACACTGAAGCTTTCTTT. It yields the protein CASSLEPNRRDTEAFF. Drawing the rest from reference TRBV5-1 and TRBJ1-1, the complete variable domain is KAGVTQTPRYLIKTRGQQVTLSCSPISGHRSVSWYQQTPGQGLQFLFEYFSETQRNKGNFPGRFSGRQFSNSRSEMNVSTLELGDSALYLCASSLEPNRRDTEAFFGQGTRLTVV.

The chain couples TRBV19 to TRBJ1-4; a possible D gene is TRBD1 (5 bases). V gave up 8 bases and J gave up 0 bases, with 13 bases separating them. CDR3 size: 15 residues. CDR1 LNHDA and CDR2 SQIVND come from the germline V gene (reference sequence). The CDR3 sequence: CASSNRLPTNEKLFF. Here the CDR3 DNA reads TGTGCCAGTTCAAACAGGCTCCCAACTAATGAAAAACTGTTTTTT.

This chain uses TRBV3-1 with TRBJ2-7; 9 positions agree with TRBD1. The CDR3 runs 15 residues. Unmatched junction bases numbered 8, after V lost 4 bases and J lost 4 bases. In germline, CDR1 is LGHDT, CDR2 YNNKEL (reference sequence). The CDR3 DNA reads TGTGCCAGCAGCCTATCCCGGACAGGGGAGTACGAGCAGTACTTC. It translates to CASSLSRTGEYEQYF.

V is TRBV5-1 and J is TRBJ2-3; D might be TRBD2 (5 bases). In germline, CDR1 is SGHRS, CDR2 YFSETQ. This CDR3 has 14 amino acids. V shed 2 bases and J shed 2 bases, with 9 bases lying between them. Here the CDR3 reads CASSLNGLTDTQYF. CDR3 in DNA: TGCGCCAGCAGCTTAAACGGACTCACAGATACGCAGTATTTT.

The rearrangement uses TRBV28 and TRBJ2-2; D gene ambiguous. V lost 7 bases, J lost 4 bases, and 10 bases lay in between. This CDR3 is built from 13 residues. Germline V gene sequence: CDR1 MDHEN, CDR2 SYDVKM. The CDR3 here is CASTKVFTGELFF. The CDR3 DNA sequence: TGTGCCAGCACGAAAGTTTTCACCGGGGAGCTGTTTTTT.

DNA of the CDR3: TGCAGTGCTAGGGCCCGAGCGGGGGACACCTACGAGCAGTACTTC. Translating gives CSARARAGDTYEQYF. The chain recombines TRBV20-1 with TRBJ2-7, with TRBD2 matching 8 bases. V lost 3 bases, J lost 2 bases, and 9 bases stayed unmatched. Germline V gene lookup returns CDR1 DFQATT and CDR2 SNEGSKA (reference sequence). The CDR3 contains 15 residues.